These 27 T cell receptor beta chains were sequenced from one sample in a study of T cells in localized non-small cell lung cancer. Assay: immunoSEQ multiplex PCR; the TCRdb copy retains only in-frame clones and omits some. The sample holds fewer than 50,000 clones; approximately 80% are singletons and the top ten take 6% to 8%. Here the sequenced sample was PBMCs, taken before any cancer treatment. The receptors stem from a man aged 35 to 70 with stage II lung adenocarcinoma.

The rearrangement links TRBV9 to TRBJ2-2; TRBD1 aligns across 8 bases. The germline V gene has CDR1 SGDLS and CDR2 YYNGEE. This CDR3 has 16 amino acids. V dropped 0 bases and J dropped 6; count of bases not matched to a gene: 7. As DNA, the CDR3 is TGTGCCAGCAGCGTAGTTTCCAGGGGGCGCTCCGGGGAGCTGTTTTTT. It translates to CASSVVSRGRSGELFF.

The chain uses TRBV28 and TRBJ2-3; TRBD2 is a possible D gene (6 bases). The CDR3 consists of 16 residues. V lost 3 bases and J lost 2, with 15 bases in between. Germline CDR1 MDHEN, CDR2 SYDVKM. The CDR3 DNA is TGTGCCAGCAGTTTTGGGGTACTAGCAGACACAGATACGCAGTATTTT. Translating gives CASSFGVLADTDTQYF.

The chain has TRBV5-1 and TRBJ2-3; D is possibly TRBD2 (6 bases). Germline CDR1 and CDR2: SGHRS and YFSETQ. This CDR3 is 16 amino acids long. The V end lost 4 bases, the J end lost 15 bases, and 30 bases lay between the germline ends. The CDR3 nucleotides are TGCGCCAGCAGCGGGCGGGACCTTTCCCTGCGCTCAAAAGGTTATTTT. As protein: CASSGRDLSLRSKGYF.

The rearrangement joins TRBV18 to TRBJ2-1; no firm D call. Germline loops: CDR1 KGHSH, CDR2 LQKENI. The CDR3 extends over 15 amino acids. The V and J ends lost 2 bases and 0 bases respectively, with 8 bases between them. The CDR3 sequence is CASSPLRNSYNEQFF. Here the CDR3 DNA reads TGTGCCAGCTCACCATTGCGTAACTCCTACAATGAGCAGTTCTTC.

The chain is built from TRBV5-1 and TRBJ1-5; D not certain. V was pared by 10 bases and J by 0 bases, with 17 bases between. Germline lookup yields CDR1 SGHRS and CDR2 YFSETQ. This CDR3 region has 15 residues. The CDR3 here is CAPKSGEGSNQPQHF. In DNA form, the CDR3 reads TGCGCCCCCAAATCTGGGGAGGGTAGCAATCAGCCCCAGCATTTT.

This chain uses TRBV7-9 with TRBJ2-4; 8 bases are a match to TRBD1. Germline CDR1 is SEHNR and CDR2 is FQNEAQ (reference sequence). CDR3 length equals 16 residues. V lost 3 bases and J lost 2; bases outside the gene matches: 6. CDR3 in DNA: TGTGCCAGCAGCTTGGAACAGGGGGGAACCAAAAACATTCAGTACTTC. The encoded protein is CASSLEQGGTKNIQYF.

The chain has TRBV28 and TRBJ2-7, with D perhaps matching TRBD2 (6 bases). This CDR3 comprises 11 residues. V lost 5 bases and J lost 13, with 15 bases in between. Germline-derived CDR1 and CDR2 are MDHEN and SYDVKM. CDR3 sequence (DNA): TGTGCCAGCAGTCGGGACTCTATTATCTACTTC. Protein product: CASSRDSIIYF.

The rearrangement links TRBV9 to TRBJ2-5; 10 bases are shared with TRBD2. CDR3 size: 16 residues. J lost 4 bases, V lost 0 bases, and 6 bases had no gene match. Germline assignment: CDR1 SGDLS and CDR2 YYNGEE. The CDR3: CASSVDSLAGIETQYF. CDR3 DNA sequence: TGTGCCAGCAGCGTAGATTCACTAGCGGGAATAGAGACCCAGTACTTC. Supplemented by reference TRBV9 and TRBJ2-5, the full variable domain reads DSGVTQTPKHLITATGQRVTLRCSPRSGDLSVYWYQQSLDQGLQFLIQYYNGEERAKGNILERFSAQQFPDLHSELNLSSLELGDSALYFCASSVDSLAGIETQYFGPGTRLLVL.

The chain employs TRBV6-5 and TRBJ2-1; D is perhaps TRBD2 (6 bases). V dropped 4 bases and J dropped 4 bases, with 11 bases sitting between them. CDR3 length: 14 residues. From germline, CDR1 is MNHEY and CDR2 SVGAGI. The CDR3, as DNA: TGTGCCAGCAGTTCGGCGGGGCGGTACAATGAGCAGTTCTTC. It translates to CASSSAGRYNEQFF.

The chain couples TRBV18 to TRBJ1-4, with D perhaps matching TRBD1 (5 bases). The CDR3 totals 14 residues. Germline V gives CDR1 KGHSH, CDR2 LQKENI. Trimming stripped 2 bases from V and 7 bases from J, with 11 bases between. CDR3 in DNA: TGTGCCAGCTCACCAAGCCAGGGCGGTGAAAAACTGTTTTTT. As protein: CASSPSQGGEKLFF.

V usage is TRBV11-2 and J usage is TRBJ2-4; TRBD1 matches at 7 bases. Germline values: CDR1 SGHAT, CDR2 FQNNGV. Losses at the gene ends were 1 base for V and 8 bases for J; bases not matched to a gene: 11. The CDR3 runs to 16 residues. CDR3 protein: CASSLGPYRGNDIQYF. DNA for the CDR3: TGTGCCAGCAGCTTAGGGCCTTACAGGGGCAATGACATTCAGTACTTC.

This rearrangement joins TRBV7-8 to TRBJ2-3, with 8 bases identical to TRBD2. This CDR3 is 16 amino acids long. The V and J ends lost 5 bases and 3 bases, in that order; junction bases with no gene match: 10. CDR1 is SGHVS, CDR2 FQNEAQ, per germline. The CDR3 here is CASSIFSGMGTDTQYF. In nucleotides, the CDR3 is TGTGCCAGCAGCATCTTTAGCGGGATGGGGACAGATACGCAGTATTTT.

V gene TRBV19 combines with J gene TRBJ1-4, with TRBD1 matching 9 bases. CDR1 is LNHDA and CDR2 is SQIVND in the germline V gene (reference sequence). The CDR3 extends over 15 amino acids. V dropped 5 bases and J dropped 7; count of bases not matched to a gene: 8. CDR3 loop: CASSASGTGTEKLFF. For the CDR3, the DNA is TGTGCCAGTAGTGCCTCCGGGACAGGGACTGAAAAACTGTTTTTT.

The rearrangement joins TRBV6-1 to TRBJ1-2; 7 bases align to TRBD1. The CDR3 sequence is 15 residues long. CDR1 and CDR2 from the germline V gene are MNHNS and SASEGT. V was pared by 2 bases and J by 8 bases, with 11 bases of the junction left unmatched. The CDR3 here is CASSERFTGASGYTF. The DNA for the CDR3 is TGTGCCAGCAGTGAACGGTTTACAGGGGCGTCGGGCTACACCTTC.

As to this clone: Sequence at one end of the junction differs from germline and may be a read error. The genes are TRBV19 and TRBJ2-3; TRBD1 aligns across 10 bases. CDR3 length: 14 residues. Germline V gene sequence: CDR1 LNHDA, CDR2 SQIVND (reference sequence). The CDR3 region is CASSIRGTGDRQYF. The CDR3 coding sequence is TGTGCCAGTAGTATCCGGGGGACAGGGGATAGGCAGTATTTT.

CDR3 residues: CASSLVGGELFF. CDR3 sequence (DNA): TGTGCCAGCAGCTTAGTGGGCGGGGAGCTGTTTTTT. The rearrangement links TRBV7-6 to TRBJ2-2; no definite D call. From germline, CDR1 is SGHVS and CDR2 FNYEAQ. V lost 1 base and J 7 bases, leaving 4 bases between the germline ends. The length of the CDR3 is 12 residues.

J is TRBJ2-7 and V is TRBV28; D gene unclear. The CDR3 loop spans 12 amino acids. V was clipped by 2 bases and J by 2 bases, with 4 bases between them. Germline V gene sequence: CDR1 MDHEN, CDR2 SYDVKM. This CDR3 reads CASSLPPYEQYF. The CDR3 nucleotides are TGTGCCAGCAGTTTACCGCCCTACGAGCAGTACTTC.

The chain employs TRBV5-4 and TRBJ1-2, with D maybe TRBD1 (5 bases). The ends were cut back, 4 bases at V and 3 bases at J, with 13 bases in the middle. This CDR3 spans 14 amino acids. Germline V gives CDR1 SGHNT, CDR2 YYREEE (reference sequence). In DNA, the CDR3 is TGTGCCAGCAGCCCCGTCGGGGGACACTATGGCTACACCTTC. It translates to CASSPVGGHYGYTF.

The chain uses TRBV28 and TRBJ1-1; D is uncertain. With 6 bases removed from V and 6 bases from J, the gap between germline ends came to 20 bases. There are 15 residues in the CDR3. Per the germline V gene, CDR1 is MDHEN and CDR2 is SYDVKM. The DNA of the CDR3 is TGTGCCAGCAGCCTACTTTCAGAATCTACCCCTGAAGCTTTCTTT. Amino acids: CASSLLSESTPEAFF.

The CDR3 sequence is CASSPIAGSGMGYQETQYF. CDR3 nucleotide sequence: TGTGCCAGCAGCCCCATAGCGGGCAGCGGGATGGGGTACCAAGAGACCCAGTACTTC. The chain links TRBV7-2 to TRBJ2-5; 7 positions agree with TRBD2. J was trimmed by 0 bases and V by 5 bases; bases with no gene match: 18. The CDR3 sequence is 19 residues long. The germline CDR1 and CDR2 sequences are SGHTA and FQGNSA.

This clone has only a few counts. The chain recombines TRBV7-9 with TRBJ1-1; D gene ambiguous. This CDR3 is 15 amino acids long. The V gene lost 0 bases and the J gene lost 3 bases, with 11 bases spanning the gap. CDR1 is SEHNR, CDR2 FQNEAQ, per germline (reference sequence). The chain's CDR3 is CASSLASFQYTEAFF. The DNA of the CDR3 is TGTGCCAGCAGCTTAGCAAGCTTTCAATACACTGAAGCTTTCTTT.

CDR3 in DNA: TGTGCCAGCAGCTTCCGGGACGGACAAGAGACCCAGTACTTC. Its translation: CASSFRDGQETQYF. The chain uses TRBV5-6 and TRBJ2-5, with D perhaps TRBD1 or TRBD2 (5 bases each). V was clipped by 2 bases and J by 2 bases, with 10 bases between them. Per the germline V gene, CDR1 is SGHDT and CDR2 is YYEEEE. The CDR3 is 14 amino acids.

The rearrangement links TRBV6-1 to TRBJ1-5, with 7 bases lining up with TRBD1. CDR3 length: 17 residues. V gave up 0 bases and J gave up 4 bases; unmatched junction bases: 9. Germline V gives CDR1 MNHNS, CDR2 SASEGT. CDR3 residues: CASSEAPGQAANQPQHF. The CDR3 coding sequence is TGTGCCAGCAGTGAAGCGCCCGGACAGGCTGCGAATCAGCCCCAGCATTTT.

This clone was counted only a few times. The chain employs TRBV6-5 and TRBJ1-2; weak D call: TRBD1 (6 bases). V dropped 2 bases and J dropped 7 bases, with 14 bases sitting between them. Germline CDR1 reads MNHEY; CDR2 reads SVGAGI. The CDR3 is 14 residues long. CDR3 amino acids: CASSYLTGSGGYTF. CDR3 in DNA: TGTGCCAGCAGTTACCTAACAGGGTCGGGTGGCTACACCTTC.

The CDR3 sequence is CASSSLGQGNTIYF. CDR3 nucleotide sequence: TGTGCCAGCAGTTCATTGGGACAGGGAAACACCATATATTTT. This rearrangement joins TRBV27 to TRBJ1-3, with TRBD1 identical over 7 bases. The CDR3 extends over 14 amino acids. The junction had 4 bases not matched to a gene; V was cut back by 4 bases and J by 4 bases. Looked up from germline, CDR1 is MNHEY and CDR2 is SMNVEV (reference sequence).

The V and J genes are TRBV5-4 and TRBJ2-1; no reliable D call. The V gene lost 6 bases and the J gene lost 3 bases, with 7 bases spanning the gap. The germline V gene has CDR1 SGHNT and CDR2 YYREEE (reference sequence). CDR3 length: 12 amino acids. This CDR3 reads CASTSGYNEQFF. Written as DNA, the CDR3 is TGTGCCAGCACCTCAGGCTACAATGAGCAGTTCTTC.

The chain carries TRBV5-4 and TRBJ1-1, with 8 bases matching TRBD1. This CDR3 has 12 residues. V was pared by 7 bases and J by 6 bases, with 5 bases of the junction left unmatched. Germline loops: CDR1 SGHNT, CDR2 YYREEE (reference sequence). CDR3: CASLGQGPEAFF. The CDR3 nucleotides read TGTGCCAGCTTAGGACAGGGCCCTGAAGCTTTCTTT.